The 21 T cell receptor beta chains below come from one sample, sequenced in a study of PD-1 blockade in classical Hodgkin lymphoma. Data came from immunoSEQ multiplex PCR; TCRdb stores just in-frame clones and leaves some out. The sample has more than 13,000 clones; roughly three quarters are singletons. No patient escaped relapse after autologous stem cell transplantation, and brentuximab vedotin exposure varied. The specimen comprised peripheral blood mononuclear cells (PBMCs), sampled before the second cycle of nivolumab. The receptor source for this set is a human donor with classical Hodgkin lymphoma.

The gene calls are TRBV5-5 and TRBJ1-2; D unclear. CDR1 SGHKS and CDR2 YYEKEE come from the germline V gene (reference sequence). V lost 4 bases, J lost 8 bases, and 15 bases lay in between. The CDR3 is made up of 13 amino acids. In DNA form, the CDR3 reads TGTGCCAGCAGCCTCCCGGAAGAAGGAGGCTACACCTTC. This encodes CASSLPEEGGYTF.

This sequence joins TRBV7-8 and TRBJ1-5; no clear D. V lost 5 bases and J lost 0, with 5 bases in between. Looked up from germline, CDR1 is SGHVS and CDR2 is FQNEAQ. The CDR3 consists of 13 residues. The CDR3 DNA reads TGTGCCAGCAGCGTCGATAGCAATCAGCCCCAGCATTTT. Protein product: CASSVDSNQPQHF.

V usage is TRBV5-1 and J usage is TRBJ2-7; D not certain. V lost 4 bases and J 3 bases, leaving 17 bases between the germline ends. The CDR3 has 15 residues. Germline-derived CDR1 and CDR2 are SGHRS and YFSETQ. CDR3 sequence (DNA): TGCGCCAGCAGCCCAGGTTTTTCAGGTATCTACGAGCAGTACTTC. Encoded protein: CASSPGFSGIYEQYF.

This clone was detected a few times. This chain connects TRBV18 to TRBJ2-7; D remains unclear. This CDR3 is built from 14 residues. The V end was cut by 2 bases, the J end by 1 base, with 9 bases between. Germline V CDR1 and CDR2: KGHSH, LQKENI. The CDR3, as DNA: TGTGCCAGCTCACCAGTTGATAAATCCTACGAGCAGTACTTC. Protein sequence: CASSPVDKSYEQYF.

The chain couples TRBV9 to TRBJ2-5; TRBD2 aligns across 9 bases. The CDR3 extends over 14 amino acids. Germline values: CDR1 SGDLS, CDR2 YYNGEE. V lost 3 bases, J lost 1 base, and 1 base stayed unmatched. CDR3 sequence reads: CASSAGLAQETQYF. The CDR3 DNA is TGTGCCAGCAGCGCGGGACTAGCCCAAGAGACCCAGTACTTC.

The chain combines TRBV2 with TRBJ2-5; TRBD2 might be the D (6 bases). Germline V gene lookup returns CDR1 SNHLY and CDR2 FYNNEI. V gave up 6 bases and J gave up 5 bases, with 16 bases separating them. The CDR3 extends over 14 amino acids. In DNA form, the CDR3 reads TGTGCCAGCAGGCGGGAAAGGGGTCGGGAGACCCAGTACTTC. Its protein is CASRRERGRETQYF.

CDR3 nucleotide sequence: TGTGCCAGCAGCTTGGCCCCCTACCGTGACGAGCAGTACTTC. Translating it yields CASSLAPYRDEQYF. The chain employs TRBV5-4 and TRBJ2-7; D gene uncertain. Germline V CDR1 and CDR2: SGHNT, YYREEE (reference sequence). Trimming removed 0 bases at V and 5 bases at J, with 12 bases between. CDR3 size: 14 residues.

The chain uses TRBV30 and TRBJ1-2; 8 positions match TRBD1. CDR1 is GTSNPN, CDR2 SVGIG, per germline (reference sequence). J gave up 6 bases and V 0 bases, and 6 bases lay outside the gene matches. The CDR3 runs to 14 residues. The CDR3 loop is CAWSVRAGGNGYTF. The CDR3 DNA is TGTGCCTGGAGTGTACGTGCAGGGGGCAATGGCTACACCTTC.

The rearrangement links TRBV19 to TRBJ2-2, with 7 nucleotides matching TRBD1. The trim removed 4 bases at V and 7 bases at J, leaving 0 bases unmatched. The CDR3 is 12 residues long. Looked up from germline, CDR1 is LNHDA and CDR2 is SQIVND (reference sequence). The CDR3 sequence: CASSTGGGELFF. The DNA for the CDR3 is TGTGCCAGTAGTACAGGGGGCGGGGAGCTGTTTTTT.

The chain couples TRBV28 to TRBJ1-4; D gene unclear. Germline V gives CDR1 MDHEN, CDR2 SYDVKM. Trimming pared 5 bases from V and 13 bases from J, leaving 14 bases between. There are 12 residues in the CDR3. CDR3 amino acids: CASSQVGARLFF. The CDR3 DNA reads as TGTGCCAGCAGTCAAGTCGGCGCTCGACTGTTTTTT. The full variable domain, its missing parts supplied by reference TRBV28 and TRBJ1-4, is DVKVTQSSRYLVKRTGEKVFLECVQDMDHENMFWYRQDPGLGLRLIYFSYDVKMKEKGDIPEGYSVSREKKERFSLILESASTNQTSMYLCASSQVGARLFFGSGTQLSVL.

This clone turned up a few times. The chain is built from TRBV18 and TRBJ2-5; no clear D gene. V was shortened by 3 bases and J by 5 bases, with 16 bases between the two germline ends. Per the germline V gene, CDR1 is KGHSH and CDR2 is LQKENI. The CDR3 has 15 amino acids. CDR3: CASSPFENIPETQYF. Written as DNA, the CDR3 is TGTGCCAGCTCACCTTTCGAAAACATTCCCGAGACCCAGTACTTC.

With respect to this clone: Since the CDR3 does not end with the conserved phenylalanine or tryptophan, this likely comes from a read error. The J gene is TRBJ1-2, the V gene TRBV2, with D maybe TRBD1 (5 bases). CDR3 length: 14 amino acids. Trimming stripped 3 bases from V and 0 bases from J, with 8 bases between. Germline V lookup: CDR1 SNHLY, CDR2 FYNNEI. CDR3 region: CASSDWGTNYGYTS. The CDR3 nucleotides read TGTGCCAGCAGTGATTGGGGGACTAACTATGGCTACACCTCC.

By its share, this clone is medium-sized. The chain links TRBV27 to TRBJ2-7; D is tentatively TRBD1 or TRBD2 (6 bases each). V lost 0 bases and J 1 base, leaving 13 bases between the germline ends. The germline CDR1 and CDR2 sequences are MNHEY and SMNVEV (reference sequence). The CDR3 totals 16 residues. The CDR3 is CASSLSGGYGSYEQYF. In nucleotides, the CDR3 is TGTGCCAGCAGTTTATCGGGGGGCTACGGGTCCTACGAGCAGTACTTC.

The chain links TRBV30 to TRBJ1-3; D might be TRBD1 (6 bases). Germline CDR1 is GTSNPN and CDR2 is SVGIG (reference sequence). The CDR3 has 16 amino acids. With 4 bases removed from V and 0 bases from J, the gap between germline ends came to 16 bases. The CDR3 DNA reads as TGTGCCTGGAACCGGGGGGGCACGAGCTCTGGAAACACCATATATTTT. Residues: CAWNRGGTSSGNTIYF.

The CDR3 loop is CASSSSGANTEAFF. The CDR3 DNA sequence: TGTGCCAGCAGTTCATCGGGAGCGAACACTGAAGCTTTCTTT. This chain uses TRBV28 with TRBJ1-1; D is ambiguous. With 4 bases removed from V and 1 base from J, the gap between germline ends came to 10 bases. The CDR3 consists of 14 residues. Germline V gene lookup returns CDR1 MDHEN and CDR2 SYDVKM. The complete variable domain, with remaining parts taken from reference TRBV28 and TRBJ1-1, reads DVKVTQSSRYLVKRTGEKVFLECVQDMDHENMFWYRQDPGLGLRLIYFSYDVKMKEKGDIPEGYSVSREKKERFSLILESASTNQTSMYLCASSSSGANTEAFFGQGTRLTVV.

The rearrangement uses TRBV11-2 and TRBJ2-1, with 8 bases that match TRBD1. CDR3 length: 15 residues. Trimming took 3 bases from V and 4 from J; bases not matched to a gene: 5. Germline V CDR1 and CDR2: SGHAT, FQNNGV. CDR3 DNA sequence: TGTGCCAGCAGCTTGTCAGGGGGCGAGTACAATGAGCAGTTCTTC. Its protein product is CASSLSGGEYNEQFF.

The J gene is TRBJ2-7, the V gene TRBV2, with TRBD1 matching 9 bases. Germline V gene lookup returns CDR1 SNHLY and CDR2 FYNNEI. The CDR3 is 15 residues long. Losses at the gene ends were 7 bases for V and 7 bases for J; bases not matched to a gene: 14. CDR3 protein: CASTLDRGGLGEQYF. CDR3 DNA: TGTGCCAGCACCCTTGACAGGGGGGGTTTGGGTGAGCAGTACTTC.

The chain is built from TRBV9 and TRBJ1-1, with D hard to call. Germline CDR1 is SGDLS and CDR2 is YYNGEE. The germline V and J ends were trimmed by 3 bases and 1 base, with 16 bases remaining between them. This CDR3 has 16 residues. The chain's CDR3 is CASSDSLRVGNTEAFF. The DNA for the CDR3 is TGTGCCAGCAGCGACAGCCTCCGGGTGGGGAACACTGAAGCTTTCTTT.

The J gene is TRBJ1-3, the V gene TRBV7-9; D is unclear. V was pared by 8 bases and J by 3 bases, with 11 bases between. The CDR3 contains 13 residues. CDR1 is SEHNR, CDR2 FQNEAQ, per germline (reference sequence). DNA for the CDR3: TGTGCCAGCCGCGAACCTAATGGAAACACCATATATTTT. Amino acids: CASREPNGNTIYF.

The chain links TRBV11-2 to TRBJ2-5; no clear D. The V gene lost 5 bases and the J gene lost 4 bases, with 17 bases spanning the gap. This CDR3 comprises 15 residues. Germline V lookup: CDR1 SGHAT, CDR2 FQNNGV. The CDR3 sequence is CASSEDGLPPETQYF. The CDR3 DNA reads TGTGCCAGCAGCGAGGACGGCCTACCCCCAGAGACCCAGTACTTC.

This chain uses TRBV5-1 with TRBJ2-7; D might be TRBD2 (6 bases). V was cut by 5 bases and J by 6 bases, with 9 bases left in between. Looked up from germline, CDR1 is SGHRS and CDR2 is YFSETQ. The CDR3 is made up of 11 amino acids. Here the CDR3 DNA reads TGCGCCAGCAGGGCGGAGGGCGAGCAGTACTTC. Translated: CASRAEGEQYF.